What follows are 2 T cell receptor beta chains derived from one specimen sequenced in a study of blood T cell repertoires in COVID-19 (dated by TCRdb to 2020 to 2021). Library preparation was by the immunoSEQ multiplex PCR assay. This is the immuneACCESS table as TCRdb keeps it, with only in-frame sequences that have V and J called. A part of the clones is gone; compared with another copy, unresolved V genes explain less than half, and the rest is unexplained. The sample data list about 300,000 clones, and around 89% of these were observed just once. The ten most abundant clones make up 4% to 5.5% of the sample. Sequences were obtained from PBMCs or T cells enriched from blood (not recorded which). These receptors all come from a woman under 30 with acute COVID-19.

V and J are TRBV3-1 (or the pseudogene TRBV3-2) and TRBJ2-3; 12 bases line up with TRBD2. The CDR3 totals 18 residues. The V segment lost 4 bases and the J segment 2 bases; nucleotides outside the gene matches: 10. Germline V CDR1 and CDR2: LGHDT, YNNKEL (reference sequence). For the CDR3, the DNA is TGTGCCAGCAGCCCTACCCCCCTAGCGGGGGGGCACACAGATACGCAGTATTTT. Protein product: CASSPTPLAGGHTDTQYF.

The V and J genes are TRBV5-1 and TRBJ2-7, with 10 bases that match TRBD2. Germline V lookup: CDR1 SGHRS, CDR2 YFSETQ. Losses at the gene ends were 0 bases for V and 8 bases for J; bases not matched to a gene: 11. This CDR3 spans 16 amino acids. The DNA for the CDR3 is TGCGCCAGCAGCTTGGAGGCTAGCGGGAGACTCGGGAAGCAGTACTTC. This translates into CASSLEASGRLGKQYF.